What follows are 18 T cell receptor beta chains derived from one specimen sequenced in a study of control samples from healthy donors and cancer patients (dated by TCRdb to 2018 to 2020). Libraries were built with the immunoSEQ multiplex PCR assay. This is the immuneACCESS table as TCRdb keeps it, with only in-frame sequences that have V and J called. A part of the clones is gone; compared with another copy, unresolved V genes explain less than half, and the rest is unexplained. Recorded for this sample are approximately 130,000 clones; 70% to 90% of them occurred a single time. Of the sample, approximately 39% falls within the top ten clones. Material for sequencing was blood. These receptors were obtained from a man aged 50-59 years in good health.

The chain links TRBV4-1 to TRBJ1-2; D is ambiguous. Germline V gene sequence: CDR1 MGHRA, CDR2 YSYEKL. V lost 2 bases and J lost 2, with 6 bases in between. The CDR3 spans 13 residues. The CDR3 loop is CASSQNGNYGYTF. CDR3 in DNA: TGCGCCAGCAGCCAAAACGGAAACTATGGCTACACCTTC.

The chain uses TRBV18 and TRBJ1-3; D is undetermined. V was shortened by 0 bases and J by 6 bases, with 6 bases between the two germline ends. CDR3 size: 13 residues. Germline values: CDR1 KGHSH, CDR2 LQKENI. CDR3 amino acids: CASSPPLENTIYF. CDR3 DNA sequence: TGTGCCAGCTCACCACCCCTTGAAAACACCATATATTTT.

V and J are TRBV30 and TRBJ2-2; tentatively, D is TRBD1 (5 bases). The CDR3 is 14 residues long. Germline CDR1 is GTSNPN and CDR2 is SVGIG (reference sequence). Trimming cost V 2 bases and J 4 bases, with 11 bases left between them. CDR3 loop: CAWSIGARTGELFF. Written as DNA, the CDR3 is TGTGCCTGGAGTATAGGGGCTCGCACCGGGGAGCTGTTTTTT.

J is TRBJ1-1 and V is TRBV5-1, with TRBD1 identical over 9 bases. The germline gives CDR1 SGHRS, CDR2 YFSETQ. The CDR3 length is 16 residues. Trimming cost V 3 bases and J 0 bases; bases outside gene matches: 6. This chain's CDR3 is CASSSGTGRMNTEAFF. CDR3 in DNA: TGCGCCAGCAGCTCCGGGACAGGGCGAATGAACACTGAAGCTTTCTTT.

The rearrangement links TRBV3-1 (or the pseudogene TRBV3-2) to TRBJ2-1; TRBD2 matches at 8 bases. Germline values: CDR1 LGHDT, CDR2 YNNKEL (reference sequence). With V trimmed by 3 bases and J by 8 bases, 9 bases remained unmatched. CDR3 length: 15 amino acids. The DNA for the CDR3 is TGTGCCAGCAGCCAGCCCCTGCCGGGGGGGCATGAGCAGTTCTTC. Its protein is CASSQPLPGGHEQFF.

The chain couples TRBV19 to TRBJ2-7; D is perhaps TRBD1 (5 bases). The CDR3 covers 14 residues. Trimming removed 1 base at V and 1 base at J, with 8 bases between. In germline, CDR1 is LNHDA, CDR2 SQIVND (reference sequence). This CDR3 is CASSIGQQSYEQYF. The CDR3 DNA sequence: TGTGCCAGTAGTATAGGACAGCAATCCTACGAGCAGTACTTC.

V usage is TRBV27 and J usage is TRBJ2-2; 8 bases align to TRBD1. The J segment lost 0 bases and the V segment lost 4 bases, leaving 1 base of the junction unmatched. The CDR3 covers 15 residues. Germline CDR1 and CDR2: MNHEY and SMNVEV (reference sequence). The CDR3 DNA is TGTGCCAGCAGTTGGGACAGGACGAACACCGGGGAGCTGTTTTTT. It is translated as CASSWDRTNTGELFF.

The genes are TRBV10-3 and TRBJ1-2, with 8 bases lining up with TRBD1. The CDR3 consists of 15 residues. Germline V CDR1 and CDR2: ENHRY, SYGVKD. V lost 4 bases to trimming and J lost 3 bases; unmatched junction nucleotides: 7. The CDR3 here is CAISVQGGKDYGYTF. The CDR3 nucleotides are TGTGCCATCAGTGTACAGGGGGGAAAAGACTATGGCTACACCTTC.

There are a few counts of this clone. V gene TRBV9 combines with J gene TRBJ1-4; maybe TRBD1 (5 bases). V was clipped by 4 bases and J by 3 bases, with 16 bases between them. Germline V gene lookup returns CDR1 SGDLS and CDR2 YYNGEE. CDR3 length: 16 residues. CDR3 region: CASSTLGDSANEKLFF. CDR3 DNA: TGTGCCAGCAGCACCCTCGGGGACTCGGCTAATGAAAAACTGTTTTTT.

The chain uses TRBV4-3 and TRBJ2-4; D uncertain. CDR3 size: 15 residues. Trimming took 0 bases from V and 1 from J, leaving 7 bases between them. Looked up from germline, CDR1 is LGHNA and CDR2 is YSLEER. The CDR3 reads CASSQELRAKNIQYF. In DNA, the CDR3 is TGCGCCAGCAGCCAAGAACTACGGGCCAAAAACATTCAGTACTTC.

The genes are TRBV7-2 and TRBJ1-1, with TRBD1 matching 9 bases. J was trimmed by 5 bases and V by 5 bases; bases with no gene match: 3. Germline values: CDR1 SGHTA, CDR2 FQGNSA. The CDR3 length is 13 residues. The CDR3 region is CASSRQGVTEAFF. The CDR3 DNA follows: TGTGCCAGCAGCCGACAGGGGGTAACTGAAGCTTTCTTT.

The chain has TRBV29-1 and TRBJ1-2; the match to TRBD1 covers 10 bases. J lost 2 bases, V lost 6 bases, and 12 bases had no gene match. Looked up from germline, CDR1 is SQVTM and CDR2 is ANQGSEA. The CDR3 is 16 residues long. The CDR3 coding sequence is TGCAGCGTCCAAGGCGGGGACAGGGGTACCAACTATGGCTACACCTTC. Its translation: CSVQGGDRGTNYGYTF.

The chain carries TRBV4-3 and TRBJ2-7; D is perhaps TRBD1 (7 bases). This CDR3 has 16 amino acids. The germline V and J ends were trimmed by 1 base and 2 bases, with 15 bases remaining between them. Germline V gene data show CDR1 as LGHNA and CDR2 as YSLEER. CDR3 sequence (DNA): TGCGCCAGCAGCCAAGGACAGGGAGGAGGGACCTACGAGCAGTACTTC. This sequence encodes CASSQGQGGGTYEQYF.

The genes are TRBV18 and TRBJ2-5; a weak D match, TRBD2 (6 bases). Germline V lookup: CDR1 KGHSH, CDR2 LQKENI. V was pared by 5 bases and J by 2 bases, with 15 bases between. CDR3 length: 15 amino acids. The DNA of the CDR3 is TGTGCCAGCTCATCACAGACGGGGGATCAAGAGACCCAGTACTTC. Translated: CASSSQTGDQETQYF.

The chain uses TRBV9 and TRBJ2-2, with 10 nucleotides matching TRBD2. With 1 base clipped from V and 0 bases from J, the junction kept 0 bases outside the gene matches. The CDR3 covers 16 residues. Germline CDR1 and CDR2: SGDLS and YYNGEE. DNA for the CDR3: TGTGCCAGCAGCGTAAGCGGGGGGGCGAACACCGGGGAGCTGTTTTTT. Translated, it gives CASSVSGGANTGELFF. Looking up the rest from reference TRBV9 and TRBJ2-2 gives the full variable domain: DSGVTQTPKHLITATGQRVTLRCSPRSGDLSVYWYQQSLDQGLQFLIQYYNGEERAKGNILERFSAQQFPDLHSELNLSSLELGDSALYFCASSVSGGANTGELFFGEGSRLTVL.

The chain employs TRBV27 and TRBJ1-2; tentative D call: TRBD1 (6 bases). Trimming took 1 base from V and 4 from J, leaving 16 bases between them. Germline-derived CDR1 and CDR2 are MNHEY and SMNVEV (reference sequence). The CDR3 runs 16 residues. The CDR3 DNA is TGTGCCAGCAGTTTATACAGGGCCGGAACCGTCTATGGCTACACCTTC. As protein: CASSLYRAGTVYGYTF.

The chain has TRBV7-2 and TRBJ2-1; no firm D call. The V and J ends lost 0 bases and 0 bases respectively, with 9 bases between them. This CDR3 is 16 amino acids long. The germline V gene encodes CDR1 SGHTA and CDR2 FQGNSA. CDR3 sequence reads: CASSLALASSYNEQFF. The CDR3 DNA follows: TGTGCCAGCAGCTTAGCGCTTGCAAGCTCCTACAATGAGCAGTTCTTC.

The genes are TRBV5-4 and TRBJ2-5, with D tentatively TRBD1 (6 bases). CDR3 length: 14 residues. Germline values: CDR1 SGHNT, CDR2 YYREEE (reference sequence). Trimming removed 0 bases at V and 4 bases at J, with 10 bases between. The chain's CDR3 is CASSLGRGGETQYF. Written as DNA, the CDR3 is TGTGCCAGCAGCTTGGGACGAGGGGGAGAGACCCAGTACTTC.